This TCR beta chain is drawn from a study of blood T cell repertoires in COVID-19. Looking at the study overall: Samples came from the United States, Italy and Spain, spanning acute and convalescent COVID-19. The cDNA or gDNA used as material had been derived from T cells, B-cell-depleted T cells, or PBMCs.

The CDR3 sequence is 17 residues long. Germline values: CDR1 LNHDA, CDR2 SQIVND (reference sequence). V trimming: 5 bases; J trimming: 2 bases; junction bases outside the gene matches: 11. How the authors handled the data: It was from reference gene primer amplification that nucleated cell counts were estimated. The data were produced by immunoSEQ multiplex PCR, yet TCRdb's version contains in-frame clones alone and is incomplete. For V, J and clone size, that table is used; D and trimming come from the DNA. This sample carries 80,000 to 95,000 clones, 75% to 90% of them seen once, and the ten largest clones take about 30%.

Sequencing was done on a sample of peripheral blood. V is TRBV19 and J is TRBJ2-4, with TRBD2 identical over 8 bases. The sequence came from a man in his fifties or sixties with active or convalescent COVID-19. CDR3 DNA: TGTGCCAGTAGTGTCGTCGGGAGGGGGGTTACCAAAAACATTCAGTACTTC. Protein sequence: CASSVVGRGVTKNIQYF.